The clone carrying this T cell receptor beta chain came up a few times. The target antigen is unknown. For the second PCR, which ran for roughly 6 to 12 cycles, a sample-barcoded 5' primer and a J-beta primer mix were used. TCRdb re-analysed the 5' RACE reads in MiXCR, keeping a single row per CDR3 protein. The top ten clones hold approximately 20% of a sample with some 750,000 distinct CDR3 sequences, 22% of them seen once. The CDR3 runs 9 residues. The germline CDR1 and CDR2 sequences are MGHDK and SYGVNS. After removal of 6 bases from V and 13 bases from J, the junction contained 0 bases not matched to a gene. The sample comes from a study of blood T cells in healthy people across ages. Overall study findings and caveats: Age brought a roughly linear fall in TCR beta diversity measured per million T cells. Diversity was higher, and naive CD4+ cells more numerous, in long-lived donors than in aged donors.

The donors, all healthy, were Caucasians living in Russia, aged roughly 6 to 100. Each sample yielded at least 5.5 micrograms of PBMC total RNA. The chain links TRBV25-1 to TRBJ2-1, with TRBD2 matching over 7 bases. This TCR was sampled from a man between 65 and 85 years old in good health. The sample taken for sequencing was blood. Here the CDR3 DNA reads TGTGCCAGCAGGGGACTACAGTTCTTC. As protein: CASRGLQFF.